Listed here are 24 T cell receptor beta chains from one sample, sequenced in a study of blood T cell repertoires in COVID-19. Data came from immunoSEQ multiplex PCR; TCRdb stores just in-frame clones and leaves some out. The table includes under 140,000 clones, around 74% detected once. Sequenced: peripheral blood. These TCRs come from a woman aged 55-75 years with acute or convalescent COVID-19.

V usage is TRBV28 and J usage is TRBJ1-2, with 7 bases fitting TRBD1. From germline, CDR1 is MDHEN and CDR2 SYDVKM. V lost 10 bases to trimming and J lost 2 bases; unmatched junction nucleotides: 4. The CDR3 loop spans 12 amino acids. As DNA, the CDR3 is TGTGCCACCGTGGACAGGAACTATGGCTACACCTTC. Translated, it gives CATVDRNYGYTF.

This chain links TRBV5-1 with TRBJ1-1; 10 bases align to TRBD1. Germline CDR1 reads SGHRS; CDR2 reads YFSETQ. CDR3 size: 17 residues. V gave up 0 bases and J gave up 0 bases; unmatched junction bases: 5. The CDR3 nucleotides read TGCGCCAGCAGCTTGGTAGGGACAGGGGAAATGAACACTGAAGCTTTCTTT. Residues: CASSLVGTGEMNTEAFF.

The chain employs TRBV3-1 (or the pseudogene TRBV3-2) and TRBJ2-7; no clear D gene. Looked up from germline, CDR1 is LGHDT and CDR2 is YNNKEL (reference sequence). The CDR3 totals 13 residues. The V and J ends lost 1 base and 4 bases respectively, with 8 bases between them. The DNA of the CDR3 is TGTGCCAGCAGCCAAGGACTTGGGTACGAGCAGTACTTC. It specifies CASSQGLGYEQYF.

V usage is TRBV19 and J usage is TRBJ1-1; D is perhaps TRBD1 (5 bases). Germline V lookup: CDR1 LNHDA, CDR2 SQIVND (reference sequence). V was shortened by 5 bases and J by 3 bases, with 25 bases between the two germline ends. The CDR3 spans 18 residues. The DNA of the CDR3 is TGTGCCAGTAGTTTCCGCAGCCAGGGCCAGGGTAAGGACACTGAAGCTTTCTTT. The encoded protein is CASSFRSQGQGKDTEAFF.

The V gene is TRBV2, the J gene TRBJ1-5; D may be TRBD1 (5 bases). The length of the CDR3 is 13 residues. Germline V gene sequence: CDR1 SNHLY, CDR2 FYNNEI. Deletions cut 6 bases from V and 3 bases from J, with 9 bases between. CDR3 DNA: TGTGCCAGCAGCGACAGTCCCAATCAGCCCCAGCATTTT. It encodes CASSDSPNQPQHF.

The chain has TRBV19 and TRBJ1-1, with D perhaps matching TRBD1 (5 bases). Trimming took 1 base from V and 7 from J, leaving 13 bases between them. The CDR3 sequence is 14 residues long. CDR1 and CDR2 (germline): LNHDA, SQIVND (reference sequence). CDR3 protein: CASSIGGLTHEAFF. The CDR3 nucleotides are TGTGCCAGTAGTATAGGGGGACTCACCCATGAAGCTTTCTTT.

The V and J genes are TRBV6-6 and TRBJ1-2; 9 positions match TRBD1. The ends lost 5 bases at V and 9 bases at J; junction bases unmatched: 1. There are 11 residues in the CDR3. Germline assignment: CDR1 MNHNY and CDR2 SVGAGI (reference sequence). The CDR3 bases are TGTGCCAGCAGTACAGGGGGCAGCTACACCTTC. Translated: CASSTGGSYTF.

This rearrangement joins TRBV7-2 to TRBJ2-3; maybe TRBD1 (6 bases). The germline V and J ends were trimmed by 2 bases and 0 bases, with 12 bases remaining between them. Germline values: CDR1 SGHTA, CDR2 FQGNSA. This CDR3 region has 16 residues. The CDR3 loop is CASSLWGRPSTDTQYF. In nucleotides, the CDR3 is TGTGCCAGCAGCTTATGGGGGCGTCCAAGCACAGATACGCAGTATTTT.

This chain uses TRBV10-3 with TRBJ1-2; 7 positions agree with TRBD1. CDR3 size: 15 residues. Germline V gene lookup returns CDR1 ENHRY and CDR2 SYGVKD. The ends lost 8 bases at V and 1 base at J; junction bases unmatched: 10. The CDR3 spells CAIGTDISLNYGYTF. Written as DNA, the CDR3 is TGTGCCATCGGGACAGACATCAGTCTTAACTATGGCTACACCTTC.

With regard to this clone: The junction and the germline gene differ at one end; a read error may be behind it. In the same sample, other DNA sequences code for this CDR3. The V call is TRBV3-1 (or the pseudogene TRBV3-2), the J call TRBJ1-5; weak D call: TRBD1 (5 bases). This CDR3 spans 14 amino acids. The germline V gene encodes CDR1 LGHDT and CDR2 YNNKEL (reference sequence). Written as DNA, the CDR3 is TGTGCCAGCAGTACGGGACTAGGGAATCAGCCCCAACATTTT. This translates into CASSTGLGNQPQHF.

The chain joins TRBV3-1 (or the pseudogene TRBV3-2) to TRBJ2-1, with D possibly matching TRBD1 (6 bases). Germline V gene lookup returns CDR1 LGHDT and CDR2 YNNKEL (reference sequence). The CDR3 totals 12 residues. V shed 4 bases and J shed 9 bases, with 10 bases lying between them. The CDR3 here is CASSPQGGEQFF. The CDR3 nucleotides are TGTGCCAGCAGCCCACAGGGTGGTGAGCAGTTCTTC.

This rearrangement joins TRBV6-1 to TRBJ2-3, with 9 bases lining up with TRBD2. The CDR3 spans 17 residues. The germline CDR1 and CDR2 sequences are MNHNS and SASEGT. V trimming: 2 bases; J trimming: 4 bases; junction bases outside the gene matches: 10. CDR3 DNA sequence: TGTGCCAGCAGTGAATTCGGCGGGGGGGCCGGGGCAGATACGCAGTATTTT. It yields the protein CASSEFGGGAGADTQYF.

The genes are TRBV7-8 and TRBJ1-6; TRBD1 is a possible D gene (6 bases). Germline CDR1 and CDR2: SGHVS and FQNEAQ. The CDR3 runs 16 residues. Trimming pared 1 base from V and 5 bases from J, leaving 12 bases between. CDR3 DNA: TGTGCCAGCAGCTTAGTTGGGGGCCATAATAATTCACCCCTCCACTTT. This codes for CASSLVGGHNNSPLHF.

There are a few counts of this clone. The V call is TRBV30, the J call TRBJ1-5; a possible D gene is TRBD1 (5 bases). Germline-derived CDR1 and CDR2 are GTSNPN and SVGIG (reference sequence). Trimming cost V 2 bases and J 0 bases, with 8 bases left between them. The CDR3 extends over 14 amino acids. The CDR3 reads CAWSLDSSNQPQHF. CDR3 nucleotide sequence: TGTGCCTGGAGTCTCGACAGTAGCAATCAGCCCCAGCATTTT. Supplemented by reference TRBV30 and TRBJ1-5, the full variable domain reads SQTIHQWPATLVQPVGSPLSLECTVEGTSNPNLYWYRQAAGRGLQLLFYSVGIGQISSEVPQNLSASRPQDRQFILSSKKLLLSDSGFYLCAWSLDSSNQPQHFGDGTRLSIL.

The chain uses TRBV3-1 (or the pseudogene TRBV3-2) and TRBJ2-7, with a possible D match to TRBD1 (5 bases). The CDR3 is 14 amino acids. Trimming took 2 bases from V and 4 from J, leaving 12 bases between them. Germline CDR1 and CDR2: LGHDT and YNNKEL (reference sequence). The CDR3 sequence is CASSQRGFFYEQYF. CDR3 DNA sequence: TGTGCCAGCAGCCAAAGGGGTTTTTTTTACGAGCAGTACTTC.

CDR3 bases: TGTGCCAGCAGCTTATGGGCTTCTGGAAACACCATATATTTT. Protein product: CASSLWASGNTIYF. The V gene is TRBV5-6, the J gene TRBJ1-3, with D unclear. V lost 2 bases, J lost 1 base, and 7 bases lay in between. The CDR3 consists of 14 residues. CDR1 is SGHDT and CDR2 is YYEEEE in the germline V gene.

This clone has only a few counts. The V call is TRBV6-6, the J call TRBJ2-7, with a possible D match to TRBD1 (5 bases). Germline CDR1 reads MNHNY; CDR2 reads SVGAGI (reference sequence). The length of the CDR3 is 15 residues. V lost 7 bases and J lost 4, with 20 bases in between. DNA for the CDR3: TGTGCCAGCACCGAAAGGGCAGGGATAGAGTACGAGCAGTACTTC. Translated: CASTERAGIEYEQYF.

A few counts support this clone. The chain couples TRBV3-1 (or the pseudogene TRBV3-2) to TRBJ2-6; 10 bases are a match to TRBD2. This CDR3 is built from 18 residues. The V and J ends lost 4 bases and 0 bases, in that order; junction bases with no gene match: 6. Germline values: CDR1 LGHDT, CDR2 YNNKEL (reference sequence). In DNA form, the CDR3 reads TGTGCCAGCAGCCGAGGGAGCGGGGGGGGCTCTGGGGCCAACGTCCTGACTTTC. Its translation: CASSRGSGGGSGANVLTF.

This chain joins TRBV5-4 and TRBJ1-2; 8 positions agree with TRBD1. This CDR3 comprises 15 residues. Unmatched junction bases numbered 9, after V lost 4 bases and J lost 4 bases. The germline V gene has CDR1 SGHNT and CDR2 YYREEE (reference sequence). In nucleotides, the CDR3 is TGTGCCAGCAGCACACGGACAGGGACTCGCTATGGCTACACCTTC. As protein: CASSTRTGTRYGYTF.

The chain combines TRBV5-6 with TRBJ2-7, with D perhaps TRBD2 (6 bases). Trimming took 0 bases from V and 5 from J, leaving 12 bases between them. The CDR3 runs 14 residues. Germline CDR1 is SGHDT and CDR2 is YYEEEE. Here the CDR3 reads CASSLAGGPHEQYF. The CDR3 DNA follows: TGTGCCAGCAGCTTGGCAGGAGGGCCCCACGAGCAGTACTTC.

The J gene is TRBJ1-3, the V gene TRBV5-1; D may be TRBD1 (5 bases). V gave up 0 bases and J gave up 0 bases, with 10 bases separating them. The CDR3 is made up of 16 amino acids. Germline CDR1 reads SGHRS; CDR2 reads YFSETQ. The CDR3 sequence: CASSLDTGGSGNTIYF. In nucleotides, the CDR3 is TGCGCCAGCAGCTTGGACACGGGGGGCTCTGGAAACACCATATATTTT.

This chain connects TRBV27 to TRBJ2-7; 8 nucleotides line up with TRBD1. CDR1 and CDR2 from the germline V gene are MNHEY and SMNVEV (reference sequence). The CDR3 consists of 18 residues. The V segment lost 4 bases and the J segment 2 bases; nucleotides outside the gene matches: 16. The CDR3 protein is CASSSRVTGQGLPYEQYF. In nucleotides, the CDR3 is TGTGCCAGCAGTTCTCGGGTCACCGGACAGGGTTTACCCTACGAGCAGTACTTC.

The chain recombines TRBV5-6 with TRBJ2-7, with TRBD1 matching over 7 bases. The CDR3 length is 17 residues. Germline V CDR1 and CDR2: SGHDT, YYEEEE. V was pared by 0 bases and J by 0 bases, with 9 bases of the junction left unmatched. The CDR3 DNA is TGTGCCAGCAGCTTGGGCGGATTGGCAGGGGGCTCCTACGAGCAGTACTTC. Amino acids: CASSLGGLAGGSYEQYF.

The chain carries TRBV2 and TRBJ1-5, with D perhaps TRBD1 (5 bases). Per the germline V gene, CDR1 is SNHLY and CDR2 is FYNNEI. Trimming stripped 5 bases from V and 7 bases from J, with 9 bases between. The CDR3 runs 12 residues. DNA of the CDR3: TGTGCCAGCAGTCAGGGAAGGCAGCCCCAGCATTTT. It translates to CASSQGRQPQHF. Supplemented by reference TRBV2 and TRBJ1-5, the full variable domain reads EPEVTQTPSHQVTQMGQEVILRCVPISNHLYFYWYRQILGQKVEFLVSFYNNEISEKSEIFDDQFSVERPDGSNFTLKIRSTKLEDSAMYFCASSQGRQPQHFGDGTRLSIL.